This TCR beta chain was recorded in a study of blood T cell repertoires in COVID-19. Overall study context: Samples representing acute and convalescent COVID-19 were sourced from the United States, Italy and Spain.

V shed 5 bases, J shed 6 bases, and the junction held 10 bases outside the gene matches. The CDR3 sequence is 14 residues long. Germline V gives CDR1 MNHEY, CDR2 SVGAGI. Profiled with immunoSEQ multiplex PCR; TCRdb holds only in-frame clones, not every one. The data contain 200,000 to 300,000 clones, 85% to 95% of them seen just once; the ten biggest clones take up 0.83%. The Seattle patients joined while their infection was active and were tracked longitudinally afterward. The material sequenced was peripheral blood. The sequence was obtained from a young man with COVID-19, enrolled during active disease. The chain combines TRBV6-5 with TRBJ2-7; 7 bases fit TRBD1. CDR3 protein: CASSSPGQSPEQYF. The CDR3 DNA is TGTGCCAGCAGTAGTCCGGGACAGAGCCCCGAGCAGTACTTC.